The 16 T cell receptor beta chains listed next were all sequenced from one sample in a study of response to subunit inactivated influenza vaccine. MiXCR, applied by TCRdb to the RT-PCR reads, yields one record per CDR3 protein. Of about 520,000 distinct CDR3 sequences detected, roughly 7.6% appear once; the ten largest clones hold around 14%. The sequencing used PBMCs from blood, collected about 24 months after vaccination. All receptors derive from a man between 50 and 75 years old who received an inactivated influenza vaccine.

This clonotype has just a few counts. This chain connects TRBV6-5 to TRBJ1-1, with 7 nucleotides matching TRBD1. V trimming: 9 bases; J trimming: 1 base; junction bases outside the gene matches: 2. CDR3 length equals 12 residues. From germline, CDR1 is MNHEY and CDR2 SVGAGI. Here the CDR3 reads CASRQGNTEAFF. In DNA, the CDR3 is TGTGCCAGTAGACAGGGGAACACTGAAGCTTTCTTT.

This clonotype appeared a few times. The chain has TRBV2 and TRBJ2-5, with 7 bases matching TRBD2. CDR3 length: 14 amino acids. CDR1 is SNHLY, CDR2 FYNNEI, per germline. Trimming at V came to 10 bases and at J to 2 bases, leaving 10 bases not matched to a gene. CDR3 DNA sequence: TGTGCCACCAGGGTGGGGAGGGGTCAAGAGACCCAGTACTTC. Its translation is CATRVGRGQETQYF.

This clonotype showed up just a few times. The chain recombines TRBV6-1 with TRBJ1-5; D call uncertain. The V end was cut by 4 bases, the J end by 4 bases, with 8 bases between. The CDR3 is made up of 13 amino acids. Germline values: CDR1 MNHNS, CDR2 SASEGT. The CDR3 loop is CASSVQINQPQHF. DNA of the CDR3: TGTGCCAGCAGTGTTCAGATAAATCAGCCCCAGCATTTT.

The CDR3 sequence is CASSPTGITSTDTQYF. As DNA, the CDR3 is TGTGCCAGCAGCCCCACGGGTATCACTAGCACAGATACGCAGTATTTT. This rearrangement joins TRBV12-3 or TRBV12-4 to TRBJ2-3, with D uncertain. The CDR3 runs to 16 residues. V lost 6 bases, J lost 0 bases, and 16 bases lay in between.

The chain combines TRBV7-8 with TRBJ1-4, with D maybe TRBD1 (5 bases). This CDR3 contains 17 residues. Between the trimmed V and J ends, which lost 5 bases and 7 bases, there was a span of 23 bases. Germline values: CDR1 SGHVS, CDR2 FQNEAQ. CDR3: CASSPRLAGGRGEKLFF. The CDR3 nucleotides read TGTGCCAGCAGCCCCCGCTTAGCGGGGGGGAGGGGTGAAAAACTGTTTTTT.

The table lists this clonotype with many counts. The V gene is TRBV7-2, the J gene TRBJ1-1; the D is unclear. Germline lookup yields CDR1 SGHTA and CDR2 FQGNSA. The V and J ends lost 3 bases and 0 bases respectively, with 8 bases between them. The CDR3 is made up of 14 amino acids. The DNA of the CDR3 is TGTGCCAGCAGCTTTAGTTCTGTGAACACTGAAGCTTTCTTT. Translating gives CASSFSSVNTEAFF.

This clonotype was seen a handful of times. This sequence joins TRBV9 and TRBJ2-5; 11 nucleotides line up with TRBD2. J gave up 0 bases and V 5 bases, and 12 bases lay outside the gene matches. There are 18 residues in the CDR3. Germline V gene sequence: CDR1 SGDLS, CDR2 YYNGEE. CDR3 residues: CASRSPGTSGGYQETQYF. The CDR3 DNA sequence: TGTGCCAGCAGAAGTCCCGGGACTAGCGGAGGGTACCAAGAGACCCAGTACTTC.

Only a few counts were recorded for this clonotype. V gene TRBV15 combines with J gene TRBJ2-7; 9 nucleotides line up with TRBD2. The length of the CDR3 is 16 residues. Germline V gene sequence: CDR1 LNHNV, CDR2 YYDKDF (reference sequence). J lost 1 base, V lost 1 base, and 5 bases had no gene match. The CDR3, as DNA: TGTGCCACCAGCAGAGCCTTGACTAGCGGTTCCTACGAGCAGTACTTC. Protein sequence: CATSRALTSGSYEQYF.

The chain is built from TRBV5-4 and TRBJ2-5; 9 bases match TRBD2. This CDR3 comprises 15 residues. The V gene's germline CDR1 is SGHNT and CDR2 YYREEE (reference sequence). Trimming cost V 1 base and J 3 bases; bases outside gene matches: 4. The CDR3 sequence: CASSLWPSGEETQYF. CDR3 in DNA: TGTGCCAGCAGCTTGTGGCCTAGCGGGGAAGAGACCCAGTACTTC. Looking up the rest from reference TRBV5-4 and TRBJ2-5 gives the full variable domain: ETGVTQSPTHLIKTRGQQVTLRCSSQSGHNTVSWYQQALGQGPQFIFQYYREEENGRGNFPPRFSGLQFPNYSSELNVNALELDDSALYLCASSLWPSGEETQYFGPGTRLLVL.

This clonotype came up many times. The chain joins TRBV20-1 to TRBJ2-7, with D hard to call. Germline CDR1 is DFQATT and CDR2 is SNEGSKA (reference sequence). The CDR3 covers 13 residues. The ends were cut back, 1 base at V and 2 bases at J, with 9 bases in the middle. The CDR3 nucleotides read TGCAGTGCTAGAGGTCGGAATCCCTACGAGCAGTACTTC. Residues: CSARGRNPYEQYF.

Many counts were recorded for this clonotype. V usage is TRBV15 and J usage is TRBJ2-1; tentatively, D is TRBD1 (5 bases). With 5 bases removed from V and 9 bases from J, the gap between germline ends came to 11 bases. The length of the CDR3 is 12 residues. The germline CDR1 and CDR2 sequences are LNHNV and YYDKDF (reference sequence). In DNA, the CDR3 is TGTGCCACCAGCCCCCGTAGGGGTGAGCAGTTCTTC. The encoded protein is CATSPRRGEQFF.

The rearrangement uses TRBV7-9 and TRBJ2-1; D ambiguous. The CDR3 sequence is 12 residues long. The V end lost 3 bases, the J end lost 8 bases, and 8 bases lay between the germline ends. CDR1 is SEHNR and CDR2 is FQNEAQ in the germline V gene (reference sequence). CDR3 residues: CASSFLLYEQFF. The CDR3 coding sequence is TGTGCCAGCAGCTTTTTACTCTATGAGCAGTTCTTC. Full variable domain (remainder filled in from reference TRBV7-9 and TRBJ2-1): DTGVSQNPRHKITKRGQNVTFRCDPISEHNRLYWYRQTLGQGPEFLTYFQNEAQLEKSRLLSDRFSAERPKGSFSTLEIQRTEQGDSAMYLCASSFLLYEQFFGPGTRLTVL.

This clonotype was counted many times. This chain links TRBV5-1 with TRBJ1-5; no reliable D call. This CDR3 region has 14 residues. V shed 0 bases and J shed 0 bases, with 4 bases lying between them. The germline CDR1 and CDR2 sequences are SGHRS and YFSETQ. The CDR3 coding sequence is TGCGCCAGCAGCTTGGGAAATAGCAATCAGCCCCAGCATTTT. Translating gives CASSLGNSNQPQHF.

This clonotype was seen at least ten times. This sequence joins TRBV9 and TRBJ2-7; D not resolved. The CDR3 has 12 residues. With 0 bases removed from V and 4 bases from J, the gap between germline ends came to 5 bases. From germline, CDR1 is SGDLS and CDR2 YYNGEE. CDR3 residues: CASSVDGYEQYF. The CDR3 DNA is TGTGCCAGCAGCGTAGATGGGTACGAGCAGTACTTC.

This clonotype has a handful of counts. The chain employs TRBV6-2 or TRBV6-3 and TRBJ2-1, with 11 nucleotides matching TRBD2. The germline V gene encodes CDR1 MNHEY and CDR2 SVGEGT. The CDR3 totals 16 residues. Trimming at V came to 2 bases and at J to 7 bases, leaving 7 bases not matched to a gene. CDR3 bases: TGTGCCAGCAGTTACGGAGTAGCGGGGGGGCAGAATGAGCAGTTCTTC. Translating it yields CASSYGVAGGQNEQFF.

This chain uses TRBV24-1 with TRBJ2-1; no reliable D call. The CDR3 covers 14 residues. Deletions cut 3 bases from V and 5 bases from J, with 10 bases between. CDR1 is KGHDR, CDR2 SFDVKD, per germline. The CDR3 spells CATSDPWNNNEQFF. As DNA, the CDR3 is TGTGCCACCAGTGATCCCTGGAATAACAATGAGCAGTTCTTC.